The rows below give T cell receptor beta chains drawn from one sample of a study of T cell repertoires in cytomegalovirus infection. Using its own MiXCR run on the reads, TCRdb lists one record per CDR3 protein. The repertoire holds under 600,000 distinct CDR3 sequences, 16% seen once, with 20% to 30% in the top ten. Material: CD8+ T cells from PBMCs. The receptors come from a human donor in good health (CMV status not recorded). Some clones in this sample may be carry-over from other donors' samples. Each CDR3 is given with its conserved first and last residue. The D gene is left open where the match is weak. The size of a clone is reported for some rows only, either as once, few or many, or as a class for expanded clones.

J,V,D,size,DNA,CDR3
TRBJ2-7,TRBV27,TRBD2,NA,TGTGCCAGCAGTTTAGAAGCGGGGGGGCTACGAGTGCAGTACTTC,CASSLEAGGLRVQYF
TRBJ2-3,TRBV7-9,NA,many,TGTGCCAGCAGCCCCGGAGGCGAGGGCGACGTCTCGCAGTATTTT,CASSPGGEGDVSQYF
TRBJ1-4,TRBV28,NA,medium-sized,TGTGCCAGCAGTTCTCCAGACGGAACTGCAACTAATGAAAAACTGTTTTTT,CASSSPDGTATNEKLFF
TRBJ2-5,TRBV24-1,NA,NA,TGTGCCACCAGTGTGGGGTCAGGCGAGACCCAGTACTTC,CATSVGSGETQYF
TRBJ1-4,TRBV30,NA,once,TGTGCCTGGAGTACAGGGAGAGGCGAAAAACTGTTTTTT,CAWSTGRGEKLFF
TRBJ1-5,TRBV2,NA,once,TGTGCCAGCAGTGAAAGCGGGGGAAGGACATCCTACCGACAGCCCCAGCATTTT,CASSESGGRTSYRQPQHF
TRBJ2-7,TRBV6-5,NA,NA,TGTGCCAGCAGTTACTCCTTCACAGGGAGTGGCGAGCAGTACTTC,CASSYSFTGSGEQYF
TRBJ2-1,TRBV7-2,NA,NA,TGTGCAAGCAGCTACTACTACAACGAAAATGAGCAGTTCTTC,CASSYYYNENEQFF
TRBJ2-5,TRBV5-1,TRBD1,NA,TGCGCCAGCAGCTTGAGGGACAGGGTGAAAGAGACCCAGTACTTC,CASSLRDRVKETQYF
TRBJ1-4,TRBV10-3,TRBD1,many,TGTGCCATCAGTGAATGGGAGAGACAGGGATATGAAAAACTGTTTTTT,CAISEWERQGYEKLFF
TRBJ1-5,TRBV2,TRBD1,NA,TGTGCCAGCAGCGCCGGGACAGGGGGTTATAGCAATCAGCCCCAGCATTTT,CASSAGTGGYSNQPQHF
TRBJ2-1,TRBV11-2,TRBD2,many,TGTGCCAGCAGCTCCCCCCCGGGACTAGCGGGCCGGGAGCAGTTCTTC,CASSSPPGLAGREQFF
TRBJ1-1,TRBV6-5,NA,many,TGTGCCAGCACCCAGATGGGGGAGACTGAAGCTTTCTTT,CASTQMGETEAFF
TRBJ2-7,TRBV12-5,TRBD1,many,TGTGCTAGTGGTTCTGCCGGGACAGGGATTTTGTACGAGCAGTACTTC,CASGSAGTGILYEQYF
TRBJ2-2,TRBV28,TRBD1,many,TGTGCCAGCAGTTTGCCGACAGGGGCGGAAAACACCGGGGAGCTGTTTTTT,CASSLPTGAENTGELFF
TRBJ1-6,TRBV14,TRBD1,many,TGTGCCAGCAGCCAAGGTCTAGAGACAGGGGCGATTTATTCACCCCTCCACTTT,CASSQGLETGAIYSPLHF
TRBJ2-7,TRBV29-1,NA,NA,TGCAGCGTTGATGGTCGAGACGAGCAGTACTTC,CSVDGRDEQYF
TRBJ1-1,TRBV20-1,NA,NA,TGCAGTGCTAGGGAATTTCTAGGAACTGAAGCTTTCTTT,CSAREFLGTEAFF
TRBJ2-1,TRBV6-5,TRBD2,few,TGTGCCAGCAGTTACGAAGGTAGCGGGGCCAATGAGCAGTTCTTC,CASSYEGSGANEQFF
TRBJ2-1,TRBV12-3/TRBV12-4,NA,NA,TGTGCCAGCAGTCGTGGGGGTTTGGATGAGCAGTTCTTC,CASSRGGLDEQFF
TRBJ2-1,TRBV7-9,NA,many,TGTGCCAGCAGCTTAGGAGAGGCCGTTGGGTTCTTC,CASSLGEAVGFF
TRBJ1-1,TRBV5-4,TRBD1,NA,TGTGCCAGCAGCTCGATCGGACAGGGGGCGGGTGGGACTGAAGCTTTCTTT,CASSSIGQGAGGTEAFF
TRBJ1-1,TRBV4-2,TRBD1,few,TGTGCCAGCAGCCAAGGGGGACAGGGGATTATGAACACTGAAGCTTTCTTT,CASSQGGQGIMNTEAFF
TRBJ2-2,TRBV11-2,NA,many,TGTGCCAGCAGCTTAGACGGGATCCGGGGCACCGGGGAGCTGTTTTTT,CASSLDGIRGTGELFF
TRBJ2-3,TRBV5-4,NA,NA,TGTGCCAGCAGCTTTTGGGGGGGGCCCTCAGATACGCAGTATTTT,CASSFWGGPSDTQYF
TRBJ2-2,TRBV15,TRBD2,NA,TGTGCCACCATAGGTCCAGGGAGGGTTACCGGGGAGCTGTTTTTT,CATIGPGRVTGELFF
TRBJ1-5,TRBV3-1,NA,few,TGTGCCAGCAGCCAAGAAGGGAAACAGCCCCAGCATTTT,CASSQEGKQPQHF
TRBJ2-1,TRBV5-5,NA,NA,TGTGCCAGCAGCTTGGTCTGGCAGGATTCCTACAATGAGCAGTTCTTC,CASSLVWQDSYNEQFF
TRBJ2-7,TRBV28,TRBD2,many,TGTGCCAGCAGTTCCCGGACTAGCGGAGGACCCTACGAGCAGTACTTC,CASSSRTSGGPYEQYF
TRBJ2-5,TRBV20-1,NA,NA,TGCAGTGCTAGGGCCTTGGAAGAGACCCAGTACTTC,CSARALEETQYF
TRBJ2-1,TRBV9,TRBD2,NA,TGTGCCAGCAGCTCCGCCGGGACTAATCTTGAGCAGTTCTTC,CASSSAGTNLEQFF
TRBJ2-2,TRBV12-3/TRBV12-4,TRBD2,many,TGTGCCAGCAGTTTAGGGCTAGCGGGAGGGCCTGGGGTAGACACCGGGGAGCTGTTTTTT,CASSLGLAGGPGVDTGELFF
TRBJ1-1,TRBV4-1,NA,NA,TGCGCCAGCCGCAAGCCCGGGGGGCGGGTTACTGAAGCTTTCTTT,CASRKPGGRVTEAFF
TRBJ1-2,TRBV7-6,TRBD1,many,TGTGCCAGCAGCTTAGGTTTTGGGACAGGGAATGGCTACACCTTC,CASSLGFGTGNGYTF
TRBJ1-3,TRBV7-9,NA,many,TGTGCCAGCAGCCCACCTAAGGCGTCCTCTGGAAACACCATATATTTT,CASSPPKASSGNTIYF
TRBJ1-1,TRBV2,NA,NA,TGTGCCAGCAGTGATAGCAGTGGGAACACTGAAGCTTTCTTT,CASSDSSGNTEAFF
TRBJ1-1,TRBV14,TRBD1,many,TGTGCCAGCAGCCAAGGGACAGGGGTGAACACTGAAGCTTTCTTT,CASSQGTGVNTEAFF
TRBJ2-5,TRBV9,TRBD2,once,TGTGCCAGCAGCGCTCTTGGACTAGCGACGGAGACCCAGTACTTC,CASSALGLATETQYF
TRBJ1-5,TRBV7-8,NA,NA,TGTGCCAGCAGCTTGTCCCCCGGGGCTCATGAGCCCCAGCATTTT,CASSLSPGAHEPQHF
TRBJ2-7,TRBV7-2,NA,NA,TGTGCCAGCAGCTATCTCCCCACGGGGCAGAAATCCTACGAGCCGTACTTC,CASSYLPTGQKSYEPYF
TRBJ2-7,TRBV20-1,TRBD1,NA,TGCAGTGCTAGAGGGACAGGGACCTCCTACGAGCAGTACTTC,CSARGTGTSYEQYF
TRBJ2-4,TRBV27,NA,NA,TGTGCCAGCAGTCCGTCAGGGGGGTATAACATTCAGTACTTC,CASSPSGGYNIQYF
TRBJ2-3,TRBV24-1,NA,NA,TGTGCCACCCAGAGCGGTATCGTGCAGTATTTT,CATQSGIVQYF
TRBJ1-1,TRBV5-5,NA,many,TGTGCCAGCAGCTTGTCGAGGGGGATGAACACTGAAGCTTTCTTT,CASSLSRGMNTEAFF
TRBJ2-3,TRBV7-2,NA,NA,TGTGCAAGCAGCTTAGGGTATCATACAGATACGCAGTATTTT,CASSLGYHTDTQYF
TRBJ1-1,TRBV7-6,NA,NA,TGTGCCAGCAGCTCCCAGGCGGGAGCTTTCTTT,CASSSQAGAFF
TRBJ1-5,TRBV27,NA,many,TGTGCCAGCAGTTTATGGGGAAGTAGCAATCAGCCCCAGCATTTT,CASSLWGSSNQPQHF
TRBJ1-1,TRBV7-9,TRBD1,many,TGTGCCAGCAGCCAACCCCAGGGGGAGAACACTGAAGCTTTCTTT,CASSQPQGENTEAFF
TRBJ1-2,TRBV24-1,NA,NA,TGTGCCACCAGTGATCAGTGGAGACTTTCCGGCGGCTACACCTTC,CATSDQWRLSGGYTF
TRBJ2-7,TRBV5-6,NA,NA,TGTGCCAGCAGCCCTCCCGGGACATTGGCGTACGAGCAGTACTTC,CASSPPGTLAYEQYF
TRBJ2-7,TRBV9,TRBD2,NA,TGTGCCAGCAGCGAGAGGGAGGGAGCCTACGAGCAGTACTTC,CASSEREGAYEQYF
TRBJ2-2,TRBV2,NA,few,TGTGCCAGCAGTGAAGACGCGCCGGAGCTGTTTTTT,CASSEDAPELFF
TRBJ2-1,TRBV4-1,TRBD2,many,TGCGCCAGCAGCCAAAAACCCCCCGGCCTAGCGGGGGGACTGGGTGAGCAGTTCTTC,CASSQKPPGLAGGLGEQFF
TRBJ2-7,TRBV2,NA,NA,TGTGCCAGCAAGGGCAGGGTTCACGAGCAGTACTTC,CASKGRVHEQYF
TRBJ2-1,TRBV28,TRBD2,many,TGTGCCAGCAGATCTAGCGGGAGTTACTACAATGAGCAGTTCTTC,CASRSSGSYYNEQFF